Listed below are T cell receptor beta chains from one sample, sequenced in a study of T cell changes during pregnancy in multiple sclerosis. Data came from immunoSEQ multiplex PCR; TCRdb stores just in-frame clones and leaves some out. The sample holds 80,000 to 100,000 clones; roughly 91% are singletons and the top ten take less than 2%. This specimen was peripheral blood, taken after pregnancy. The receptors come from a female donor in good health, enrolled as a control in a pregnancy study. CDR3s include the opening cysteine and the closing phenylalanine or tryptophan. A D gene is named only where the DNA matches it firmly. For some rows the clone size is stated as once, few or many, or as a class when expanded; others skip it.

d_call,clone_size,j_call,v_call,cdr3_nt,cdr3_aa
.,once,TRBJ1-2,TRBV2,TGTGCCAGCAGTGATCGGGGAGGGGGCTACACCTTC,CASSDRGGGYTF
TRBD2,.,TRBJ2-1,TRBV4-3,TGCGCCAGCAGCCTGACTAGCGGGGGGGTAAATGAGCAGTTCTTC,CASSLTSGGVNEQFF
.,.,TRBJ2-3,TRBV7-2,TGTGCCAGCAGCTTAGCGTTCTCCAGCACAGATACGCAGTATTTT,CASSLAFSSTDTQYF
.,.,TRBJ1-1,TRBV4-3,TGCGCCAGCAGCCGTAAGACCCAGGACACTGAAGCTTTCTTT,CASSRKTQDTEAFF
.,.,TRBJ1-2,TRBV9,TGTGCCAGCAGCGTAGATCCGGGTTGGAGGGGTGGCTACACCTTC,CASSVDPGWRGGYTF
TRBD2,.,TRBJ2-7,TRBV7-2,TGTGCCAGCAGCTTAGCGCGGTCCGGGGGGGCCCGCCCAAACTACGAGCAGTACTTC,CASSLARSGGARPNYEQYF
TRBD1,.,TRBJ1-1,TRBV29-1,TGCAGCGTTATTTCGGGGACAGGGAACACTGAAGCTTTCTTT,CSVISGTGNTEAFF
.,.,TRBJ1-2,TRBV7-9,TGTGCCAGCAGCGTGGACGGGAGCTATGGCTACACCTTC,CASSVDGSYGYTF
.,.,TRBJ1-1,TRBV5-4,TGTGCCAGCAGCTTGGGTGCCCGTCGGACTGAAGCTTTCTTT,CASSLGARRTEAFF
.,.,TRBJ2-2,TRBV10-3,TGTGCCATCAGTGAGTCCTCTCGGGAGCTGTTTTTT,CAISESSRELFF
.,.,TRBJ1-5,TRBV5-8,TGTGCCAGCAGCGAAGGACAGTTAAGCAATCAGCCCCAGCATTTT,CASSEGQLSNQPQHF
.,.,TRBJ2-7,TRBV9,TGTGCCAGCAGCGTAGATGGACAGAGATACGAGCAGTACTTC,CASSVDGQRYEQYF
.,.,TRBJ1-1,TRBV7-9,TGCGCCAGCAGCGAGTTTCTGGGCCCCACTGAAGCTTTCTTT,CASSEFLGPTEAFF
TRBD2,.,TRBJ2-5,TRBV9,TGTGCCAGCAGCCCTCGCGCTAGCGGGGGGCCGGTCCAAGAGACCCAGTACTTC,CASSPRASGGPVQETQYF
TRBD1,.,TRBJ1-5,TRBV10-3,TGTGCCACTACAGGACAGGGTAATCAGCCCCAGCATTTT,CATTGQGNQPQHF
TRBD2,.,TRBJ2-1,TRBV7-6,TGTGCCAGCAGCTCCGGGACTAGCGGATACAATGAGCAGTTCTTC,CASSSGTSGYNEQFF
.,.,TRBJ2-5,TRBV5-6,TGTGCCAGCAGCTTGGCCCCCGAGGGCCAAGAGACCCAGTACTTC,CASSLAPEGQETQYF
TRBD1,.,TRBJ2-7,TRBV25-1,TGTGCCAGCAGTGGATGGACAGGTCCCTACGAGCAGTACTTC,CASSGWTGPYEQYF
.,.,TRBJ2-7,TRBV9,TGTGCCAGCAGCGTAGGGTTGGGGCAGGCCTCCTACGAGCAGTACTTC,CASSVGLGQASYEQYF
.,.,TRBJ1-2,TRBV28,TGTGCCAGCAGTTTGGACGGACTGACCTATGGCTACACCTTC,CASSLDGLTYGYTF
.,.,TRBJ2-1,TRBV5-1,TGCGCCAGCAGCTTTGACCCCGGCGGCTACAATGAGCAGTTCTTC,CASSFDPGGYNEQFF
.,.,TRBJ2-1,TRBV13,TGTGCCAGCAGCTTAGTGCAGGGTTCCTACAATGAGCAGTTCTTC,CASSLVQGSYNEQFF
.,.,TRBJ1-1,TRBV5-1,TGCGCCAGCAGCTCTCAACAGAACACTGAAGCTTTCTTT,CASSSQQNTEAFF
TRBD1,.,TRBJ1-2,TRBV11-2,TGTGCCAGCAGCTTAGAGACAGGGCCCTATGGCTACACCTTC,CASSLETGPYGYTF
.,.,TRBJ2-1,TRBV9,TGTGCCAGCAGCGCTGAGCCCTCTCCTCTGTTCTTC,CASSAEPSPLFF
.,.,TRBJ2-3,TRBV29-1,TGCAGCGTTGGATTCAGGCAAAAGGGGGATACGCAGTATTTT,CSVGFRQKGDTQYF
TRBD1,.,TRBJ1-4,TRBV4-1,TGCGCCAGCAGCCAGCCCAACAGGGGTCCTAATGAAAAACTGTTTTTT,CASSQPNRGPNEKLFF
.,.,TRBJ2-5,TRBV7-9,TGTGCCAGCAGCTTAGCCCCGGACAAAAAAGAGACCCAGTACTTC,CASSLAPDKKETQYF
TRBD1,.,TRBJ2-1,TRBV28,TGTGCCAGCAGCCCCGGGACAGGGTGGTACAATGAGCAGTTCTTC,CASSPGTGWYNEQFF
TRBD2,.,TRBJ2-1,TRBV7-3,TGTGCCAGCAGCCCGCCGGGACTAGCGGGGGGAGGTGAGCAGTTCTTC,CASSPPGLAGGGEQFF
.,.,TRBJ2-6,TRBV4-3,TGCGCCAGCAGCCGCAGTTATGAGGCCAACGTCCTGACTTTC,CASSRSYEANVLTF
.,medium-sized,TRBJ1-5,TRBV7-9,TGTGCCAGCAGCTATTGGCATCAGCCCCAGCATTTT,CASSYWHQPQHF
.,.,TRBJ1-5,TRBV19,TGTGCCAGTAGTTCACAGGGTAGCAATCAGCCCCAGCATTTT,CASSSQGSNQPQHF
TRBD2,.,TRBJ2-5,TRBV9,TGTGCCAGCAGCGTAGAAGGCGGGGGAGGAGAGACCCAGTACTTC,CASSVEGGGGETQYF
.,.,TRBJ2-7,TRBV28,TGTGCCAGCAGTTTCGGCGGGGATACCTACGAGCAGTACTTC,CASSFGGDTYEQYF
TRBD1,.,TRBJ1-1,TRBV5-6,TGTGCCAGCAGCCGGGGACAGGGATTCCCTGAAGCTTTCTTT,CASSRGQGFPEAFF
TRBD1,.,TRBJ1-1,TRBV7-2,TGTGCCAGCAGCATCCGACAGGGTAAAGCTTTCTTT,CASSIRQGKAFF
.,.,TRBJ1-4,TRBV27,TGTGCCAGCAGTTGGCAGGGTGATGAAAAACTGTTTTTT,CASSWQGDEKLFF
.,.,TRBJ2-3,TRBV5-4,TGTGCCAGCAGCTTGAACTCAGGGGCTTACACAGATACGCAGTATTTT,CASSLNSGAYTDTQYF
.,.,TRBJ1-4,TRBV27,TGTGCCAGCAGTCGTACAGGGCGGGGGAACGAAAAACTGTTTTTT,CASSRTGRGNEKLFF
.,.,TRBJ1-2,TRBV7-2,TGTGCCAGCAGCTTAGTCGGCCGGGAGATCACCTTC,CASSLVGREITF
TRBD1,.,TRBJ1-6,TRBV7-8,TGTGCCAGCAGCCCCAGGGGGGCGCACGGGTCTGCTTCACCCCTCCACTTT,CASSPRGAHGSASPLHF
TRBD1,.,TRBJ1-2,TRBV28,TGTGCCAGCAGTTTAGGGACAGGGGCTTATGGCTACACCTTC,CASSLGTGAYGYTF
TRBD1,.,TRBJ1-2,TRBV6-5,TGTGCCAGCAGTCGGGACAGGGGGCCTAACTATGGCTACACCTTC,CASSRDRGPNYGYTF
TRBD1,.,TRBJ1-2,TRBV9,TGTGCCAGCAGGGGGTTTAACAGGGGCTTGAACTATGGCTACACCTTC,CASRGFNRGLNYGYTF